This T cell receptor beta chain was recovered during a study of T cell responses to AZD1222 COVID-19 vaccine. Here immunoSEQ multiplex PCR was the method, and the copy in TCRdb shows in-frame clones only, minus some. The sample gives about 120,000 clones, 90% of which show up once; 6.9% is in the top ten. The V end lost 2 bases, the J end lost 6 bases, and 8 bases lay between the germline ends. This CDR3 comprises 13 residues. From germline, CDR1 is SNHLY and CDR2 FYNNEI. The specimen was peripheral blood, collected on day 0 of AZD1222 vaccination. This chain connects TRBV2 to TRBJ1-5, with no clear D. The sequence was obtained from an adult in good health. The CDR3 here is CASSERSAQPQHF. CDR3 bases: TGTGCCAGCAGTGAACGTTCAGCTCAGCCCCAGCATTTT. The whole variable domain, remainder taken from reference TRBV2 and TRBJ1-5, is EPEVTQTPSHQVTQMGQEVILRCVPISNHLYFYWYRQILGQKVEFLVSFYNNEISEKSEIFDDQFSVERPDGSNFTLKIRSTKLEDSAMYFCASSERSAQPQHFGDGTRLSIL.